This T cell receptor beta chain was found in a study of T-cell memory formation after mild COVID-19. Study summary: TCR clusters were mostly confined to one donor each. Study observations and caveats: The finding that pre-infection memory included some responding clones suggested that cross-reactive memory joined.

As regards this clonotype: Its antigen remains unknown.

Germline V lookup: CDR1 SGHRS, CDR2 YFSETQ. V was pared by 0 bases and J by 7 bases, with 8 bases between. The CDR3 covers 14 residues. Constant-segment-primed 5'RACE gave TCR alpha and TCR beta cDNA libraries with sample barcodes and UMIs. TCRdb re-derived calls from the 5' RACE reads in MiXCR, one entry per CDR3 protein. The table shows about 110,000 distinct CDR3 sequences, with roughly a sixth occurring only once. Sequenced: PBMCs or a T cell subset sorted from them (not recorded which). This chain links TRBV5-1 with TRBJ1-6, with D maybe TRBD1 (5 bases). The TCR sequence derives from a man between 18 and 35 years old who had mild COVID-19 (a few samples of this study predate the infection). Cell type and time point are not known. The CDR3: CASSLGPGNSPLHF. CDR3 in DNA: TGCGCCAGCAGCTTGGGGCCAGGGAATTCACCCCTCCACTTT.